The clone carrying this TCR beta chain was seen repeatedly, ten times or more. The target antigen is unknown. This entry belongs to a study of T cells in Graves' hyperthyroidism and ophthalmopathy. The study's findings and limits: Using 13 V-J features, a model discriminated ophthalmopathy from stable hyperthyroidism.

V lost 6 bases, J lost 1 base, and 16 bases lay in between. The CDR3 has 16 residues. Germline V gene data show CDR1 as MNHEY and CDR2 as SMNVEV (reference sequence). Researchers took RNA transcripts and amplified the TCR beta CDR3 regions from them. HTBI primers were the set used in a first-round RT-PCR of the TCR CDR3. TCRdb independently ran MiXCR on the multiplex PCR reads; one entry per CDR3 protein. The data show fewer than 600,000 distinct CDR3 sequences, under 15% seen once. Input material: blood. The genes are TRBV27 and TRBJ1-5; D unresolved. The receptor's source is a woman between 18 and 29 years old with Graves' hyperthyroidism. CDR3 in DNA: TGTGCCAGCAGCCCCCGCACGGGGTACAGCAATCAGCCCCAGCATTTT. Its protein is CASSPRTGYSNQPQHF.